The entry below describes one TCR beta chain. Its antigen is still unknown. The data derive from a study of identical twins. The CDR3 has 14 amino acids. The ends were cut back, 2 bases at V and 5 bases at J, with 11 bases in the middle. Germline CDR1 reads KGHSH; CDR2 reads LQKENI. Findings and caveats of the study: Memory repertoires lacked the insertion deficit that abundant cord blood beta clonotypes showed.

A universal primer site was created by template switching, with the cDNA bearing unique molecular identifiers. Via MiXCR, TCRdb re-called the 5' RACE reads, giving one row per CDR3 protein. Of 410,000 or so distinct CDR3 sequences listed, about a fifth were seen once; the top ten hold less than 15%. Sequences were obtained from naive T cells sorted from blood. The sequence was collected from a man aged 45-65 years in good health. The chain employs TRBV18 and TRBJ2-3; either TRBD1 or TRBD2 may supply D (6 bases each). CDR3 nucleotides: TGTGCCAGCTCACCAGCCGGGGGCGGAGATACGCAGTATTTT. It is translated as CASSPAGGGDTQYF.